This TCR beta chain was captured in a study of beta chain features in type 1 diabetes. Notes on the study in general: All four CD4+ subsets from Type 1 diabetes patients carried moderately but significantly shorter TCRB CDR3s. Whether TCRB rearrangement is influenced by HLA type was left unresolved in this analysis. PCR might pick shorter templates more often, in the same way for patients and controls.

Sorted populations all exceeded 95% purity. Reverse transcribing all isolated RNA meant expressed TCRB transcripts were sequenced. An average of about 3.5 million reads was obtained for naive, central memory and regulatory T cell samples. Clones were sequenced by immunoSEQ multiplex PCR, and TCRdb holds only the in-frame ones, with some missing. The data contain around 650,000 clones, around 12% of them singletons. The CDR3 is 14 amino acids. Germline V gene sequence: CDR1 LNHDA, CDR2 SQIVND (reference sequence). The J segment lost 6 bases and the V segment lost 6 bases, leaving 7 bases of the junction unmatched. Of note for this clone: As yet, its antigen is unknown.

This sequence was found in a man aged 25-45 years with type 1 diabetes. Sequenced material: naive CD4+ T cells from blood. The chain uses TRBV19 and TRBJ2-1; the match to TRBD2 covers 8 bases. The CDR3 loop is CASSQTSVSNEQFF. CDR3 sequence (DNA): TGTGCCAGTAGCCAGACTAGCGTGTCCAATGAGCAGTTCTTC.